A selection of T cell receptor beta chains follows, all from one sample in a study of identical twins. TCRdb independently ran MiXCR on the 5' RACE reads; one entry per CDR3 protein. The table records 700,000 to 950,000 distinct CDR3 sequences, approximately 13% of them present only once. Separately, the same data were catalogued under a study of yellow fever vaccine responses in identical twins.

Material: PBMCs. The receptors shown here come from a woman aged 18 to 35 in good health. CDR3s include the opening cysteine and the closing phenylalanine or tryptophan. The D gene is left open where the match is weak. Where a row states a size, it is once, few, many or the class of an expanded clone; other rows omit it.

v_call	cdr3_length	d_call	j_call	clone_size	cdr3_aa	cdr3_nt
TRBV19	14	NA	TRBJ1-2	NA	CASSHAVGPYGYTF	TGTGCCAGTAGCCACGCAGTGGGTCCCTATGGCTACACCTTC
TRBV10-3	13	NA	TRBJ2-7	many	CAIRLGASYEQYF	TGTGCCATCAGGTTGGGTGCCTCCTACGAGCAGTACTTC
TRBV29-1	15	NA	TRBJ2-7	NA	CSAEGRGGPGSEQYF	TGCAGCGCCGAGGGTAGAGGAGGGCCGGGAAGCGAGCAGTACTTC
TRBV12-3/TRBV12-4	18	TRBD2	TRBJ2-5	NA	CASSFGSFSSGRIETQYF	TGTGCCAGCAGTTTTGGCAGTTTTTCAAGCGGGAGGATAGAGACCCAGTACTTC
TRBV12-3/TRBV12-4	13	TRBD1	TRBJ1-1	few	CASSSRVGQQAFF	TGTGCCAGCAGTTCCAGGGTGGGACAGCAAGCTTTCTTT
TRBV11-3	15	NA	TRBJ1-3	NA	CASSFEASSGNTIYF	TGTGCCAGCAGCTTCGAGGCTAGCTCTGGAAACACCATATATTTT
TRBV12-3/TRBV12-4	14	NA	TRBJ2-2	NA	CASIPHPNTGELFF	TGTGCCAGCATACCTCACCCGAACACCGGGGAGCTGTTTTTT
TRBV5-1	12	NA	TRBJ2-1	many	CASSVYYNEQFF	TGCGCCAGCAGCGTATACTACAATGAGCAGTTCTTC
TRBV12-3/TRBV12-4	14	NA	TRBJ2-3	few	CASSGRDWTDTQYF	TGTGCCAGCAGCGGACGGGACTGGACAGATACGCAGTATTTT
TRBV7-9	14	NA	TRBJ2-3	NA	CASSFGRSTDTQYF	TGTGCCAGCAGCTTTGGGAGGAGCACAGATACGCAGTATTTT
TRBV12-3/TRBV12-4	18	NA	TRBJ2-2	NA	CACCLALAPGLSTGELFF	TGTGCCTGCTGTTTAGCGTTAGCCCCAGGGCTGAGCACCGGGGAGCTGTTTTTT
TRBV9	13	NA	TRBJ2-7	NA	CASSFGLGYEQYF	TGTGCCAGCAGCTTCGGCCTGGGGTACGAGCAGTACTTC
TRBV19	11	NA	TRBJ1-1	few	CASMTLGGAFF	TGTGCCAGTATGACCCTCGGGGGAGCTTTCTTT
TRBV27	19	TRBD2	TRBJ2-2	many	CASSFHNPSRSGSTGELFF	TGTGCCAGCAGTTTTCATAACCCCAGTCGTAGCGGGAGCACCGGGGAGCTGTTTTTT
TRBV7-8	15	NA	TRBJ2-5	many	CASSLEAARQETQYF	TGTGCCAGCAGCTTAGAAGCAGCAAGACAAGAGACCCAGTACTTC
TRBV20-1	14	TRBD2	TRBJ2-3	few	CSAVRTSGTDTQYF	TGCAGTGCTGTCCGGACTAGCGGCACAGATACGCAGTATTTT
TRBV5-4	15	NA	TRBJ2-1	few	CASSLFGRKQDEQFF	TGTGCCAGCAGCTTGTTCGGGCGAAAACAGGATGAGCAGTTCTTC
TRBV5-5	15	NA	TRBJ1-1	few	CASSPSRTVNTEAFF	TGTGCCAGCAGCCCCTCAAGGACGGTGAACACTGAAGCTTTCTTT
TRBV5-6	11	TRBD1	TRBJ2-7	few	CASSDRAMQYF	TGTGCCAGCAGCGACAGGGCAATGCAGTACTTC
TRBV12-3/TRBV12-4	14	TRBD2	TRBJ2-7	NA	CASSKRESSYEQYF	TGTGCCAGCAGCAAGCGGGAAAGCTCCTACGAGCAGTACTTC
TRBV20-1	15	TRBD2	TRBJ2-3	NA	CSARTAGGITDTQYF	TGCAGTGCTAGAACAGCGGGAGGGATCACAGATACGCAGTATTTT
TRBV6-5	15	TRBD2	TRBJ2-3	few	CASSLAGLSLDTQYF	TGTGCCAGCAGCTTAGCGGGTCTGAGTCTTGATACGCAGTATTTT
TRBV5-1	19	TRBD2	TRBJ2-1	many	CASSFYSYRILADYNEQFF	TGCGCCAGCAGCTTTTATTCCTATAGGATACTAGCGGACTACAATGAGCAGTTCTTC
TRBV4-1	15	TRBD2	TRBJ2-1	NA	CASSPLAGGPHEQFF	TGCGCCAGCAGCCCACTAGCGGGAGGGCCGCATGAGCAGTTCTTC
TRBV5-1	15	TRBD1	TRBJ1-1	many	CASSPGQGISVEAFF	TGCGCCAGCAGCCCGGGACAGGGGATTAGCGTGGAAGCTTTCTTT
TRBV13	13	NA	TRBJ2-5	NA	CASSLLGKETQYF	TGTGCCAGCAGCTTACTCGGGAAAGAGACCCAGTACTTC
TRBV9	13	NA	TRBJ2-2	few	CASSVLRTGELFF	TGTGCCAGCAGCGTATTACGGACCGGGGAGCTGTTTTTT
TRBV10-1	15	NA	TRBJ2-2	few	CASKTGFLGTGELFF	TGCGCCAGCAAGACAGGATTTTTAGGAACCGGGGAGCTGTTTTTT
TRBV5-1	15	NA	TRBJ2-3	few	CASSLGTGARDTQYF	TGCGCCAGCAGCTTGGGGACCGGGGCCAGGGATACGCAGTATTTT
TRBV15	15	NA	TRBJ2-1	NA	CATSRVQGPNNEQFF	TGTGCCACCAGCAGAGTTCAGGGGCCCAACAATGAGCAGTTCTTC
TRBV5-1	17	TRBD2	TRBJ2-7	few	CASSFGSGRAWTYEQYF	TGCGCCAGCAGCTTTGGTAGCGGGAGGGCCTGGACCTACGAGCAGTACTTC
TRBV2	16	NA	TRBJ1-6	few	CASRQTGTAFSFPLHF	TGTGCCAGCAGGCAGACCGGGACCGCCTTTTCCTTCCCCCTCCACTTT
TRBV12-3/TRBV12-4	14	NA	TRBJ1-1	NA	CASSLGQTDTEAFF	TGTGCCAGCAGTTTAGGGCAGACGGACACTGAAGCTTTCTTT
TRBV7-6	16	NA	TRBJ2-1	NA	CASSEPRGPSYNEQFF	TGTGCCAGCAGCGAACCTAGGGGCCCCTCCTACAATGAGCAGTTCTTC
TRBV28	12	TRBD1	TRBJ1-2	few	CASSASDRGETF	TGTGCCAGCAGTGCCTCAGACAGGGGAGAAACCTTC
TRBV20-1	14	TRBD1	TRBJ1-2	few	CSARDYRTGSGYTF	TGCAGTGCTAGAGATTACAGGACAGGGTCCGGCTACACCTTC
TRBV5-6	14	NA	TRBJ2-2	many	CASSLDSGTGELFF	TGTGCCAGCAGCTTGGATAGTGGGACCGGGGAGCTGTTTTTT
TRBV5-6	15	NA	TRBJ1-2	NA	CASSSQPSYIDGYTF	TGTGCCAGCAGCTCACAGCCGTCGTACATTGATGGCTACACCTTC
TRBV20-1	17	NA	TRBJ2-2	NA	CSARIWPRSTNTGELFF	TGCAGTGCTAGAATCTGGCCTAGGAGCACGAACACCGGGGAGCTGTTTTTT
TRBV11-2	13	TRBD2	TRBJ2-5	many	CASSPGGEAHFHF	TGTGCCAGCAGCCCGGGGGGAGAGGCTCACTTCCACTTC
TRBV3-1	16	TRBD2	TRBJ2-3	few	CASSQEGLAGRDTQYF	TGTGCCAGCAGCCAAGAGGGACTAGCGGGACGGGATACGCAGTATTTT
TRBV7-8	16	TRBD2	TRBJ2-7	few	CASSLRQGLATYEQYF	TGTGCCAGCAGCTTAAGGCAGGGACTAGCTACTTACGAGCAGTACTTC
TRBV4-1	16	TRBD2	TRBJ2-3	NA	CASSQAGGRVTDTQYF	TGCGCCAGCAGCCAAGCGGGGGGGCGCGTCACAGATACGCAGTATTTT
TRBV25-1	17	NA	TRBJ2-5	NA	CASSAPPGTNFQETQYF	TGTGCCAGCAGTGCTCCTCCCGGGACAAATTTCCAAGAGACCCAGTACTTC
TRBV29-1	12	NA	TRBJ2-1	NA	CSVEGRANEQFF	TGCAGCGTTGAAGGAAGAGCTAATGAGCAGTTCTTC
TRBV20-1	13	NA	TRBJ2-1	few	CSARTSPYNEQFF	TGCAGTGCTAGAACCAGCCCCTACAATGAGCAGTTCTTC
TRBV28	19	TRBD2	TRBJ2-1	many	CASSLPGMRGTSGRNEQFF	TGTGCCAGCAGTTTACCCGGGATGAGAGGGACTAGCGGGAGGAATGAGCAGTTCTTC
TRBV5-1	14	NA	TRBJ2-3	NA	CASSWAANTDTQYF	TGCGCCAGCAGCTGGGCAGCGAATACAGATACGCAGTATTTT
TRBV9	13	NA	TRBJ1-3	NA	CASSSPGENTIYF	TGTGCCAGCAGCTCCCCAGGCGAGAACACCATATATTTT
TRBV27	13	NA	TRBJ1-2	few	CASSFDGGHGYTF	TGTGCCAGCAGTTTTGACGGGGGCCATGGCTACACCTTC
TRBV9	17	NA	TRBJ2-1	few	CASSHGRAGTIYNEQFF	TGTGCCAGCAGCCACGGGAGAGCGGGGACAATCTACAATGAGCAGTTCTTC
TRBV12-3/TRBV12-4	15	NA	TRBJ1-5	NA	CASSRGIEPNQPQHF	TGTGCCAGCTCGAGGGGGATAGAACCGAATCAGCCCCAGCATTTT
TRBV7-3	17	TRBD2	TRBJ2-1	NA	CASSLGGTSGGDNEQFF	TGTGCCAGCAGCTTAGGTGGGACTAGCGGGGGGGACAATGAGCAGTTCTTC